Described below is a single T cell receptor beta chain sequence and its context. The antigen is undetermined. V shed 6 bases, J shed 2 bases, and the junction held 14 bases outside the gene matches. In germline, CDR1 is SNHLY, CDR2 FYNNEI. CDR3 length: 18 residues. This sample is part of a study of shared clonotypes between healthy human individuals. Findings of the study overall: The study's rarefaction showed incomplete sorted-subset sequencing despite large depth.

Donors were Caucasian adults residing in Nashville, Tennessee, USA. For sorted subsets, 150 to 250 ng DNA per replicate equaled roughly 29,000 T cell genomes. Produced via immunoSEQ multiplex PCR; TCRdb's table is partial and in-frame only. The sample holds about 510,000 clones, less than 96% seen once. The specimen sequenced was naive CD4+ T cells sorted from blood. The subset here: CD45RA+ positively selected. This clonotype originated in a young woman in good health. The chain employs TRBV2 and TRBJ2-3; 10 nucleotides match TRBD2. The CDR3 spells CASSPEGSSGSITDTQYF. CDR3 nucleotide sequence: TGTGCCAGCAGCCCCGAAGGGTCTAGCGGGAGCATCACAGATACGCAGTATTTT.